The entry below describes one T cell receptor beta chain. This specimen comes from a study of cytomegalovirus exposure and HLA in healthy donors. The repertoire was sequenced with immunoSEQ multiplex PCR; TCRdb's copy has only in-frame clones and lacks some. The data show around 300,000 clones, around 85% seen once. The sample was PBMCs. This clonotype was obtained from a woman aged 18-29 years in good health and CMV-seronegative.

DNA for the CDR3: TGCGCCAGCAGCTCAACCCTAAACAGGGAATTATATAGCAATCAGCCCCAGCATTTT. It specifies CASSSTLNRELYSNQPQHF. The V gene is TRBV4-3, the J gene TRBJ1-5; tentatively, D is TRBD1 (6 bases). The V end lost 5 bases, the J end lost 0 bases, and 23 bases lay between the germline ends. This CDR3 region has 19 residues. CDR1 LGHNA and CDR2 YSLEER come from the germline V gene.